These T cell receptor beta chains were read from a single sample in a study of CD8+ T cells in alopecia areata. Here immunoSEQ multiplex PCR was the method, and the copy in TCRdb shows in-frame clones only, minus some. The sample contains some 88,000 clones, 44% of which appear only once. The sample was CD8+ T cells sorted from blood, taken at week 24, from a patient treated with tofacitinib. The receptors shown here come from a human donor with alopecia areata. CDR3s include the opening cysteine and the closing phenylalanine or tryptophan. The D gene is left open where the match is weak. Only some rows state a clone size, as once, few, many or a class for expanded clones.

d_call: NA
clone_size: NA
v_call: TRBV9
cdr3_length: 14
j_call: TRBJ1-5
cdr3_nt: TGTGCCAGCAGCCCGGGCGGGGGCAATCAGCCCCAGCATTTT
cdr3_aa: CASSPGGGNQPQHF

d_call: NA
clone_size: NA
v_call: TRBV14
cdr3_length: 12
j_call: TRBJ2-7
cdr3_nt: TGTGCCAGCAGCCCGAACGGTTACGAGCAGTACTTC
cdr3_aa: CASSPNGYEQYF

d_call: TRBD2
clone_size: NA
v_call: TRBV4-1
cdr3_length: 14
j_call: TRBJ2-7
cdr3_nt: TGCGCCAGCAGCCAAGGGACTAGCTTCTACGAGCAGTACTTC
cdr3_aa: CASSQGTSFYEQYF

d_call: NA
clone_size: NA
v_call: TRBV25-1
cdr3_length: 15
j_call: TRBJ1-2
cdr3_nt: TGTGCCAGCAGTGCCAATGTGAGGGGAATCGGCGGCTACACCTTC
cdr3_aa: CASSANVRGIGGYTF

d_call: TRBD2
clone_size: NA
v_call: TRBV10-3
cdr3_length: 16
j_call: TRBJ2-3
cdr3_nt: TGTGCCATCAGTGATCTAGCGGGAGTGAGCACAGATACGCAGTATTTT
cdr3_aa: CAISDLAGVSTDTQYF

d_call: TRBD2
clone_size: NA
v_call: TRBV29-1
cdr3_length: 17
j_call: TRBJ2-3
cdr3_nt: TGCAGCGTTGGGTCTAGCGGGAGGGCCAGGAGCACAGATACGCAGTATTTT
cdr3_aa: CSVGSSGRARSTDTQYF

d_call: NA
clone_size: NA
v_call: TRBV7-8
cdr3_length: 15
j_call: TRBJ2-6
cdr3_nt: TGTGCCAGCAGCACACGGGCTACTGGGGCCAACGTCCTGACTTTC
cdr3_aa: CASSTRATGANVLTF

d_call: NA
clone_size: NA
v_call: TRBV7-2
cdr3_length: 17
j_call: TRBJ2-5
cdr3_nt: TGTGCCAGCAGCCCAAACAGCCGGTGGGGGTCGTTGGAGACCCAGTACTTC
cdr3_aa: CASSPNSRWGSLETQYF

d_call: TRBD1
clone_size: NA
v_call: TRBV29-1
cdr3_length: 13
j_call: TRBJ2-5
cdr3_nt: TGCAGCGTACTACAGGGGGCCCAAGAGACCCAGTACTTC
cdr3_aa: CSVLQGAQETQYF

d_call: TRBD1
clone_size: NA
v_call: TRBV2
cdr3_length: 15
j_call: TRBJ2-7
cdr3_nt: TGTGCCAGCAGTTTTCCGGGACAGGGGGTCTACGAGCAGTACTTC
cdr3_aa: CASSFPGQGVYEQYF

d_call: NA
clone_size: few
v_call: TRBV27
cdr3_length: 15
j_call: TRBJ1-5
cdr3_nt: TGTGCCAGCAGTTTACAGATTAATAGCAATCAGCCCCAGCATTTT
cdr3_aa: CASSLQINSNQPQHF

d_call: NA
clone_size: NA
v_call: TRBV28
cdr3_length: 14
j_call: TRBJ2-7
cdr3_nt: TGTGCCAGCAGTTCCACCATCGATTTGTACGAGCAGTACTTC
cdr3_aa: CASSSTIDLYEQYF

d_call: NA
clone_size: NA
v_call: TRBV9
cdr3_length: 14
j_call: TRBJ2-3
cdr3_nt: TGTGCCAGCACCCCAGACGGAGGCACAGATACGCAGTATTTT
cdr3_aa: CASTPDGGTDTQYF

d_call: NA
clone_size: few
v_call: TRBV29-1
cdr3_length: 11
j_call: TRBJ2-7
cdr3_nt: TGCAGCTTCTCGAGCTCCTACGAGCAGTACTTC
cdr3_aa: CSFSSSYEQYF

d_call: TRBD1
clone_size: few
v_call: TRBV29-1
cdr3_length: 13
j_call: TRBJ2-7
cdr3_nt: TGCAGCGTACGGACAGGGCGAAGCTACGAGCAGTACTTC
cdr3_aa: CSVRTGRSYEQYF

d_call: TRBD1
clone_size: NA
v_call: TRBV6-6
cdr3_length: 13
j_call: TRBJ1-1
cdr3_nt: TGTGCCAGTTACAGGGGGCTGTATACTGAAGCTTTCTTT
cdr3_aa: CASYRGLYTEAFF

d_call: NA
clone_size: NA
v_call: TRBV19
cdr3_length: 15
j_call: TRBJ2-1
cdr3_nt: TGTGCCAGTAGTATTTGGGGAGACCCCTACAATGAGCAGTTCTTC
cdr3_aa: CASSIWGDPYNEQFF

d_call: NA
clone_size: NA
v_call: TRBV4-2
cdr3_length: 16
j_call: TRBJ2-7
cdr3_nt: TGTGCCAGCAGCCAAGACCATTTCTCCTCAGGGGGGGCGACGAACTTC
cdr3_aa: CASSQDHFSSGGATNF

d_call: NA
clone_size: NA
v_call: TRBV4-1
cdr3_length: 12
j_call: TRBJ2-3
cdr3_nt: TGCGCCAGCAGCCAAGGGGCAGATACGCAGTATTTT
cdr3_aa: CASSQGADTQYF

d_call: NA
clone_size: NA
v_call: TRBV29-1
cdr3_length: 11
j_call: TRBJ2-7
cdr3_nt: TGCAGCGTTCGACACCGGGACGAGCAGTACTTC
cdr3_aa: CSVRHRDEQYF

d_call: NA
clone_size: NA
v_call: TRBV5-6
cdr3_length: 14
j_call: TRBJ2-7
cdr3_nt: TGTGCCAGCAGCCTGGGGGTCGCCGCCTACGAGCAGTACTTC
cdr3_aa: CASSLGVAAYEQYF

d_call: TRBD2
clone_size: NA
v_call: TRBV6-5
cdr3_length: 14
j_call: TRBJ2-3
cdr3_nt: TGTGCCAGCAACACCGGGGGGAACACAGATACGCAGTATTTT
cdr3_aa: CASNTGGNTDTQYF

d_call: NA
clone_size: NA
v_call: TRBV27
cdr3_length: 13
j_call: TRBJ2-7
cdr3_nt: TGTGCCAGCAGTCTCACCGGGATTTACGAGCAGTACTTC
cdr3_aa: CASSLTGIYEQYF

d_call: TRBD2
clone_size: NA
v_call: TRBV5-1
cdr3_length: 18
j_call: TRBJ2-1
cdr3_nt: TGCGCCAGCAGCTTGGGAGAGGGAGGGAGAGGCTCCTACAATGAGCAGTTCTTC
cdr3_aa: CASSLGEGGRGSYNEQFF

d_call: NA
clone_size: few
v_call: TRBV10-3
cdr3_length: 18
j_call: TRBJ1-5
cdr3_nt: TGTGCCATCAGTGAGTCGGCTGGGGCGGGGTATAGCAATCAGCCCCAGCATTTT
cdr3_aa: CAISESAGAGYSNQPQHF

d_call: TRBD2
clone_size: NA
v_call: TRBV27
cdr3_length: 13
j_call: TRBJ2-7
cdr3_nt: TGTGCCAGCATGGGTAGCGGGGACTACGAGCAGTACTTC
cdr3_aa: CASMGSGDYEQYF

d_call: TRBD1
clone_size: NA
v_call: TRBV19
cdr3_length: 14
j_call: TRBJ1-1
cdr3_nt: TGTGCCAGTAGTCAGTGGACAGGGGGAGACGAAGCTTTCTTT
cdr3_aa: CASSQWTGGDEAFF

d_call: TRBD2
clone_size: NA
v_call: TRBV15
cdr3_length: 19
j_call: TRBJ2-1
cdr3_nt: TGTGCCACCAGCAGAGGGACTAGCGGGAGGGACAGCTCCTACAATGAGCAGTTCTTC
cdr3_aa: CATSRGTSGRDSSYNEQFF

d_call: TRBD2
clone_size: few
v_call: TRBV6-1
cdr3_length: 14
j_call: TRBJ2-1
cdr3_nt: TGTGCCACTGCCCAAGCGGGGGCCTACAATGAGCAGTTCTTC
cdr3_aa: CATAQAGAYNEQFF

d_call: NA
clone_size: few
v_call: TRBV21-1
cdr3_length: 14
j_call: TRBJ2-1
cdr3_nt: TGTGCCAGCAGCACCCATGGACGGGACAATGAGCAGTTCTTC
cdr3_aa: CASSTHGRDNEQFF

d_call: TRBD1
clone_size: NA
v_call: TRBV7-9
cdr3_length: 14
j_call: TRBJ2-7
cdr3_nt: TGTGCCAGCCTCAATTGGGACAGTGTGGGGGAGCAGTACTTC
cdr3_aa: CASLNWDSVGEQYF

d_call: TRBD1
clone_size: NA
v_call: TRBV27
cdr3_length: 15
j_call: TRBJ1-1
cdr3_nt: TGTGCCACCCTCCCTCTAGGGGGCCGCTATACTGAAGCTTTCTTT
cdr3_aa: CATLPLGGRYTEAFF

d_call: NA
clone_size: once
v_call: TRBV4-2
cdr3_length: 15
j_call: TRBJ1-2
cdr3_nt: TGTGCCAGCAGCCAATCCCCAGCCTCGGGGAATGGCTACACCTTC
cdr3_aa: CASSQSPASGNGYTF

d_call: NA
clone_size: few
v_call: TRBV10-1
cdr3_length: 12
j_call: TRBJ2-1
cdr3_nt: TGCGCCAGCAGTGAGGGGTTAAATGAGCAGTTCTTC
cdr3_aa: CASSEGLNEQFF

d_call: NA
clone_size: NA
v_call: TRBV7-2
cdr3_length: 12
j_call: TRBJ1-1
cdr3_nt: TGTGCCAGCAGCTTCGGAAGGGCTGAAGCTTTCTTT
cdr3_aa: CASSFGRAEAFF

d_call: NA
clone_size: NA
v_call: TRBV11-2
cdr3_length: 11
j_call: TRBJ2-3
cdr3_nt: TGTGCCAGCGGGTTAGGAGATACGCAGTATTTT
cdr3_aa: CASGLGDTQYF

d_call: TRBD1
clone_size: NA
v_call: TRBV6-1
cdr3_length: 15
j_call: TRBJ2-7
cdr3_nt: TGTGCCAGCAGCCTGGGACAGGGGGGCTCCTACGAGCAGTACTTC
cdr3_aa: CASSLGQGGSYEQYF

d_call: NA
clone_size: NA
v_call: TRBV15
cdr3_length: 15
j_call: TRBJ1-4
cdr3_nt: TGTGCCACCAGCAGAGTGTCTCAGGGCGATGAAAAACTGTTTTTT
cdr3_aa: CATSRVSQGDEKLFF

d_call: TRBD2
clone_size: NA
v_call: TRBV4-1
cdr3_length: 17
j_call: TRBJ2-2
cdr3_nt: TGCGCCAGCAGCCAGACCCCTCTAGCGGGGGGATACGGGGAGCTGTTTTTT
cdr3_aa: CASSQTPLAGGYGELFF

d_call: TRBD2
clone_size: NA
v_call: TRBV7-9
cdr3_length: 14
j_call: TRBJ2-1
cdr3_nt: TGTGCCAGCAGCTTCGCCGATCTAGCGGGAGCTTTTGTCTTC
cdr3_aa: CASSFADLAGAFVF

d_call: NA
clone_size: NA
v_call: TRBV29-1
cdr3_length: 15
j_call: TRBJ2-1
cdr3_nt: TGCAGCTCCTCCCTGACTACGATCATACTAAATGAGCAGTTCTTC
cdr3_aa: CSSSLTTIILNEQFF

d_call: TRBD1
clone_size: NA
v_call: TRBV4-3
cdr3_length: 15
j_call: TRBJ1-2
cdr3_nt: TGCGCCAGCAGCCCCCGGCGAGACAGGGTCTATGGCTACACCTTC
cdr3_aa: CASSPRRDRVYGYTF

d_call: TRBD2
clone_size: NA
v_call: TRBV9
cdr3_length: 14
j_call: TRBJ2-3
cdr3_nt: TGTGCCAGCAGCCTCCCTGGACTAGCAGATACGCAGTATTTT
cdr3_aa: CASSLPGLADTQYF

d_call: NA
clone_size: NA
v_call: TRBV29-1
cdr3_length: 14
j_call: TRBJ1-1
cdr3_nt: TGCAGCGTTGAGAAAAGAGCCAAGGACACTGAAGCTTTCTTT
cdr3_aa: CSVEKRAKDTEAFF